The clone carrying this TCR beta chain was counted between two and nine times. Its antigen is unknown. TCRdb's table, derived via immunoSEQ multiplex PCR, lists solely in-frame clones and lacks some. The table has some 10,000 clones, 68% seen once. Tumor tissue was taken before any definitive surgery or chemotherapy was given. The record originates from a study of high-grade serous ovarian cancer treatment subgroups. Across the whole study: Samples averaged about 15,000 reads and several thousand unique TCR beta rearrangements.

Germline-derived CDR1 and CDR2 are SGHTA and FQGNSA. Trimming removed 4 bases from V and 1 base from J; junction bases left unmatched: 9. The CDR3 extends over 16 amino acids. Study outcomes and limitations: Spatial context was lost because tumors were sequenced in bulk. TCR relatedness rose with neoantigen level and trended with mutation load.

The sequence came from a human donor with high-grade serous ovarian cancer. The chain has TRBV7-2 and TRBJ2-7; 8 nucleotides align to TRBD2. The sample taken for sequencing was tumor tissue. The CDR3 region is CASSSGGLASSYEQYF. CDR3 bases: TGTGCCAGCAGCTCCGGAGGACTAGCTTCGTCCTACGAGCAGTACTTC.